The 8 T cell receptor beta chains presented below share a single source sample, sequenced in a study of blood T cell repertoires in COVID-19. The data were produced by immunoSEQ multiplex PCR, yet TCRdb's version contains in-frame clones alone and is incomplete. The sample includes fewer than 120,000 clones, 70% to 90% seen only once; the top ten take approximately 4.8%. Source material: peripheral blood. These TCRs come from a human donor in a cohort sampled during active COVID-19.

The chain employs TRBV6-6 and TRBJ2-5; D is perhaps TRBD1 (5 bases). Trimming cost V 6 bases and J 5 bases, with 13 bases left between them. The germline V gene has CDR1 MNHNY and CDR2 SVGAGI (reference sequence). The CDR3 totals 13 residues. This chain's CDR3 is CASSWTPGETQYF. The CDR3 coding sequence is TGTGCCAGCAGCTGGACACCCGGGGAGACCCAGTACTTC.

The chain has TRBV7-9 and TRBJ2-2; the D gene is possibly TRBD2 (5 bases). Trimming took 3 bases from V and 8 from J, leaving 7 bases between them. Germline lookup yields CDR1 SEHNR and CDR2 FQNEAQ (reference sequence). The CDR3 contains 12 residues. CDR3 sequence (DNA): TGTGCCAGCAGCTTTCCGGGGGGGGAGCTGTTTTTT. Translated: CASSFPGGELFF.

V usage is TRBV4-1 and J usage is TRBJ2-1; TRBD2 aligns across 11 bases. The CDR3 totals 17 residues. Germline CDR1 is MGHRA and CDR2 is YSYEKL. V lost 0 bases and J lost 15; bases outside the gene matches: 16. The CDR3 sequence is CASSQDQIPASGGRMFF. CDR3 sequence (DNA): TGCGCCAGCAGCCAAGATCAAATTCCGGCTAGCGGGGGGAGGATGTTCTTC.

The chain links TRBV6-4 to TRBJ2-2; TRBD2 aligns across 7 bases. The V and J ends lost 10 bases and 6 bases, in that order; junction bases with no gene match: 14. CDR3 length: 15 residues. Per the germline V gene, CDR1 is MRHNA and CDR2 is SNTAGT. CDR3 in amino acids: CATKEQTSTAGELFF. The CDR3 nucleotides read TGTGCCACCAAGGAACAGACTAGCACGGCCGGGGAGCTGTTTTTT.

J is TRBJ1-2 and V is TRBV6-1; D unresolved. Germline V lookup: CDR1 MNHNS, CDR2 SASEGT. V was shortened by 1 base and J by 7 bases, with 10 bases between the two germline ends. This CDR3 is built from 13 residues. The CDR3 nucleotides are TGTGCCAGCAGTGAAGATGGAGGCCTTGGCTACACCTTC. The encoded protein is CASSEDGGLGYTF.

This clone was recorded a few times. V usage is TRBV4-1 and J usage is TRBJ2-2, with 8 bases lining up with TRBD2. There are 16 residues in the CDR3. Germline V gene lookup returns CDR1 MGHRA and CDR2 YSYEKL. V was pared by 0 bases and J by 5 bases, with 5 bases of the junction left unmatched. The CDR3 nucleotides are TGCGCCAGCAGCCAAGATGAAGCGGGGGAGACCGGGGAGCTGTTTTTT. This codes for CASSQDEAGETGELFF.

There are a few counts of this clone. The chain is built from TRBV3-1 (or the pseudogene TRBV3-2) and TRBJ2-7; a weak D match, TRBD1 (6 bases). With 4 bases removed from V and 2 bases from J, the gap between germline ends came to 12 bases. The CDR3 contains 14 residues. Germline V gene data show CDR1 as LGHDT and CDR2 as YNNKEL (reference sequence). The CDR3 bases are TGTGCCAGCAGCCCGGACCAGGGGACCTACGAGCAGTACTTC. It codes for CASSPDQGTYEQYF.

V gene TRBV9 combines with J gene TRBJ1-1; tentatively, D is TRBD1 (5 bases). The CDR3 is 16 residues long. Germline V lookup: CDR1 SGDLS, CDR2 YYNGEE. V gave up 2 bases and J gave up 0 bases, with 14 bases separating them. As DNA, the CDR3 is TGTGCCAGCAGCGTCCGACAGACCCTAATGAACACTGAAGCTTTCTTT. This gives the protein CASSVRQTLMNTEAFF.